This T cell receptor beta chain was retrieved from a study of T cells in tumors after PD-1 blockade. Whole-study context: Some patients also took daily vismodegib 150 mg during anti-PD-1 treatment.

To note about this clone: What it recognizes is unknown.

Sequenced by immunoSEQ multiplex PCR; TCRdb stores in-frame clones only, minus some. The sample yields tens of thousands of clones, around 80% seen once. Study-wide points: Some novel exhausted tumor clones appeared in pre-treatment blood, suggesting peripheral recruitment.

V lost 0 bases to trimming and J lost 10 bases, with 10 bases between them. The CDR3 extends over 13 amino acids. The germline CDR1 and CDR2 sequences are SGHDN and FVKESK. This TCR came from a human donor with advanced basal cell or squamous cell carcinoma (not recorded which). The sample consisted of PBMCs, taken before anti-PD-1 therapy. The chain joins TRBV14 to TRBJ2-1; D remains unclear. CDR3 in amino acids: CASSQESSREQFF. The CDR3 nucleotides are TGTGCCAGCAGCCAAGAAAGCAGCAGGGAGCAGTTCTTC.